This is a list of T cell receptor beta chains from one sample in a study of shared clonotypes between healthy human individuals. Some clones are missing from TCRdb's copy, which holds only in-frame ones; the method was immunoSEQ multiplex PCR. There are some 2,000,000 clones in the sample; 95% occur only once, and roughly 0.13% lies in the top ten. Input material: naive CD4+ T cells sorted from blood. The receptors derive from a man younger than 30 in good health. Each CDR3 is given with its conserved first and last residue. A D gene is named only where the DNA matches it firmly.

v_call: TRBV2; d_call: NA; cdr3_aa: CASSLDFDNEQFF
v_call: TRBV4-3; d_call: TRBD1; cdr3_aa: CASSASSGTGYEKLFF
v_call: TRBV9; d_call: TRBD2; cdr3_aa: CASSSGVSQETQYF
v_call: TRBV28; d_call: NA; cdr3_aa: CASNRRRIDQPQHF
v_call: TRBV25-1; d_call: NA; cdr3_aa: CASSESTVAGSPLHF
v_call: TRBV5-1; d_call: TRBD2; cdr3_aa: CASSLSSSGGAYEQFF
v_call: TRBV6-5; d_call: NA; cdr3_aa: CASRSGPYEQYF
v_call: TRBV19; d_call: NA; cdr3_aa: CASSIGAGSPGELFF
v_call: TRBV28; d_call: NA; cdr3_aa: CASRSDSGGSYNEQFF
v_call: TRBV25-1; d_call: NA; cdr3_aa: CASSEYPLGQLEKLFF